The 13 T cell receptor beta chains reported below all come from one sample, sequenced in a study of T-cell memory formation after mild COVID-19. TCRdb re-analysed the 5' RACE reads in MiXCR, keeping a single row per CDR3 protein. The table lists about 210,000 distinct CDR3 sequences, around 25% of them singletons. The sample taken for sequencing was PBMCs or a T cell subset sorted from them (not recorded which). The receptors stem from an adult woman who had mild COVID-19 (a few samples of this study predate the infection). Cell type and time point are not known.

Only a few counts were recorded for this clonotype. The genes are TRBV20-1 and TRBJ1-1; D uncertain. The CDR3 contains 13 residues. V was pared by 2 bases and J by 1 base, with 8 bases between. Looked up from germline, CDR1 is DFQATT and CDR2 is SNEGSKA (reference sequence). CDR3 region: CSARRQANTEAFF. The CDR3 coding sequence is TGCAGTGCTAGACGGCAGGCGAACACTGAAGCTTTCTTT.

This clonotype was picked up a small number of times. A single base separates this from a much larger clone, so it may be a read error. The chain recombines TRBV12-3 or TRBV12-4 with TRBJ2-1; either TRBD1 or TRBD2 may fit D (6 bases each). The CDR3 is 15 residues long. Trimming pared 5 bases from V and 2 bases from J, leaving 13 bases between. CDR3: CASSPQGGPYNEQFF. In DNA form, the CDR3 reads TGTGCCAGCAGTCCACAGGGAGGTCCCTACAATGAGCAGTTCTTC.

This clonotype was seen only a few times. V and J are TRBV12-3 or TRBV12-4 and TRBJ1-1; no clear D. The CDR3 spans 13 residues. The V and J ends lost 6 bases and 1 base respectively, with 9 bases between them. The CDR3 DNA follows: TGTGCCAGCAGCCGAAGCACGAACACTGAAGCTTTCTTT. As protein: CASSRSTNTEAFF.

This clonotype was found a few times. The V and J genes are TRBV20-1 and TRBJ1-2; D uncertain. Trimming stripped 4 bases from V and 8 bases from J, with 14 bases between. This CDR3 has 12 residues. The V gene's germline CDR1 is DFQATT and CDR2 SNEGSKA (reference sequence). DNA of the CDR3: TGCAGTGCTAAGGGAACCTTTGACGGCTACACCTTC. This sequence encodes CSAKGTFDGYTF.

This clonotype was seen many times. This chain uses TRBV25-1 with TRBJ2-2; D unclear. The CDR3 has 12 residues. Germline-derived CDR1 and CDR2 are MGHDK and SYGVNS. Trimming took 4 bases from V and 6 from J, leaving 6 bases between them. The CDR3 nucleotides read TGTGCCAGCAGTGCCCCCCCCGGGGAGCTGTTTTTT. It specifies CASSAPPGELFF.

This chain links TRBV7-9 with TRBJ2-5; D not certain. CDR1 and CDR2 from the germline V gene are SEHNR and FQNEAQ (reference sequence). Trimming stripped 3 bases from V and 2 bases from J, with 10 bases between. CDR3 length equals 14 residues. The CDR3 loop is CASSLLRLQETQYF. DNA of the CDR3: TGTGCCAGCAGCTTGCTCAGGCTTCAAGAGACCCAGTACTTC.

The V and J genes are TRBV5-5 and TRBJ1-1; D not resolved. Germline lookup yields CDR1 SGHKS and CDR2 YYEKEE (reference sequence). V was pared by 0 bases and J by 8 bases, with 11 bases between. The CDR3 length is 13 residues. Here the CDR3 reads CASSLALGEEAFF. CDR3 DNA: TGTGCCAGCAGCTTGGCCCTTGGGGAGGAAGCTTTCTTT. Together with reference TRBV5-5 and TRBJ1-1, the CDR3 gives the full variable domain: DAGVTQSPTHLIKTRGQQVTLRCSPISGHKSVSWYQQVLGQGPQFIFQYYEKEERGRGNFPDRFSARQFPNYSSELNVNALLLGDSALYLCASSLALGEEAFFGQGTRLTVV.

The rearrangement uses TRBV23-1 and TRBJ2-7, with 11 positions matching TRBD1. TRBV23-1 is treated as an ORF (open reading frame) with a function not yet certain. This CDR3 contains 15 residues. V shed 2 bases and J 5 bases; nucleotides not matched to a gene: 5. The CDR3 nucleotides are TGCGCCAGCAGTCAACCGGGACAGGGGGATGACGAGCAGTACTTC. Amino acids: CASSQPGQGDDEQYF.

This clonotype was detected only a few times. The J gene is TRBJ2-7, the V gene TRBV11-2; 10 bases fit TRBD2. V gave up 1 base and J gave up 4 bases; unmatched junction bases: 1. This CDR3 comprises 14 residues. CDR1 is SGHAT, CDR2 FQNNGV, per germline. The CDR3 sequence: CASSLGSGRYEQYF. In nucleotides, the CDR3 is TGTGCCAGCAGCTTAGGTAGCGGGAGGTACGAGCAGTACTTC.

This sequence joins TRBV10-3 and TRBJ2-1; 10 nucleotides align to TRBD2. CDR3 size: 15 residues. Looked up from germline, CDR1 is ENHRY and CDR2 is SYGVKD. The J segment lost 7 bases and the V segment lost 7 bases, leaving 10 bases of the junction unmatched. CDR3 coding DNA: TGTGCCATCATGTCGGGGACTAGCGTGGCAAATGAGCAGTTCTTC. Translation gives CAIMSGTSVANEQFF.

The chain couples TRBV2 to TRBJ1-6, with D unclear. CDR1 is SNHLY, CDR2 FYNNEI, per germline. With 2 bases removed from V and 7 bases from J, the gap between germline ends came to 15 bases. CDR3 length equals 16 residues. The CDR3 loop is CASSELRTIENSPLHF. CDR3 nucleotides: TGTGCCAGCAGTGAATTAAGAACAATCGAGAATTCACCCCTCCACTTT.

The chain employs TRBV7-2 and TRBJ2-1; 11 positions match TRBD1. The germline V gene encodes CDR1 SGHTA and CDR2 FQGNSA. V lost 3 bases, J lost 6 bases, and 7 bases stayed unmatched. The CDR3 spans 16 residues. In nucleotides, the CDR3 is TGTGCCAGCAGCTTTGGCGGGACAGGGGGAATCAATGAGCAGTTCTTC. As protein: CASSFGGTGGINEQFF.

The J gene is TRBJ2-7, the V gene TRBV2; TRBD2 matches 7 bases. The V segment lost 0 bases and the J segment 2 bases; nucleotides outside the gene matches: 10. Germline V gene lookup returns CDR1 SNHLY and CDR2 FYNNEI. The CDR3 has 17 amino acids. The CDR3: CASSEAQLAAKPYEQYF. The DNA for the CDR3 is TGTGCCAGCAGTGAAGCGCAGCTAGCGGCGAAACCCTACGAGCAGTACTTC.